This TCR beta chain was sequenced during a study of cytomegalovirus exposure and HLA in healthy donors. Primers: 60 Vbeta forward and 13 Jbeta reverse. Sequencing was performed with immunoSEQ multiplex PCR; in TCRdb, only in-frame clones are kept and a portion is missing. The repertoire holds around 300,000 clones, with about four fifths as singletons. Germline V CDR1 and CDR2: KGHSH, LQKENI. The V gene lost 8 bases and the J gene lost 2 bases, with 9 bases spanning the gap. The CDR3 loop spans 12 amino acids. The sequenced sample consisted of PBMCs. The TCR comes from a woman aged 35 to 49 in good health and CMV-seropositive. The chain recombines TRBV18 with TRBJ1-1, with D unclear. The CDR3 sequence is CASGGGNTEAFF. CDR3 DNA: TGTGCCAGCGGAGGAGGAAACACTGAAGCTTTCTTT.